The sequence of this T cell receptor (beta chain) was determined in a study of identical twins (dated by TCRdb to the mid-2010s). Context from the whole study: The study deep-sequenced TCR alpha and beta repertoires from monozygotic twins, unrelated adults of various ages and cord blood to test whether fetal clonotypes persist. Replicate twin experiments were performed at different times using different library preparation protocols to rule out contamination.

This clonotype was counted ten times or more. It lacks a known antigen. One base away there is no much larger clone; base qualities are not given. Every donor was a healthy Caucasian. Three pairs of female monozygotic twins, all aged about 18 to 30 years, were included in the twin cohort. Positive isolation kits from Invitrogen were used to isolate the CD4+ and CD8+ T cell populations. Results the study describes overall, beyond this receptor: Compared with coincidental sharing between unrelated individuals, out-of-frame TCR alpha sequences shared between twins had an excess of sequences with low generation probability. Because the same donors could not be followed over many years, the conclusions relied on cross-sectional statistical analysis. Abundant cord blood beta clonotypes carried fewer insertions; young adult naive repertoires showed a weaker similar trend, while memory repertoires showed none. Recombination models systematically underestimated out-of-frame TCR alpha sharing in monozygotic twins but agreed with sharing between unrelated individuals. Zero-insertion analyses could be partly confounded by invariant T cells such as MAIT and iNKT, though diverse VJ usage argued against such confounding for most clonotypes. In beta out-of-frame sequences, excess twin sharing was weaker, because having fewer shared sequences lowered the signal-to-noise ratio.

Library prep was done by 5' RACE. Instrument used: Illumina HiSeq 2000. Template switching added a universal primer binding site, and the final cDNA carried a unique molecular identifier that allowed TCR cDNA molecules to be counted accurately. Specific primers in the conserved constant-segment region were used to synthesize first-strand cDNA for the TCR alpha and beta chains. To control for contamination, every cDNA library carried two barcodes: a SMART-Mk sample barcode plus Illumina barcodes. TruSeq adapter sequences, together with Illumina sample barcodes, were added in two successive PCR steps. The TCR alpha and beta cDNA libraries were sequenced on the Illumina HiSeq platform using custom primers. In the authors' own workflow: Raw reads were processed with MiGEC to extract unique molecular identifiers, and MiXCR was used to determine CDR3 positions. Recombination models were inferred per individual with the repgenHMM and IGoR tools using an EM algorithm. The tcR package in R was used for shared clonotype analysis, with sharing normalized by the product of cloneset sizes. To study raw recombination free of thymic and clonal selection effects, out-of-frame nonproductive sequences were analyzed. TCRdb cleaned the public reads at Q25 with fastp, built clones with MiXCR and kept in-frame beta chains. Duplicate CDR3 protein sequences are folded into a single record with the most common DNA and genes. The V and J calls and clone size come from TCRdb's table, not from the authors' own analysis. The sample table lists 250,000 or so distinct CDR3 sequences, 6% to 8% of them with a count of one. The ten largest account for about 5.8% of the sample.

CDR1 MNHEY and CDR2 SVGAGI are derived from the germline V gene. CDR3 length: 17 amino acids, cysteine to phenylalanine. The kept DNA is CDR3 alone, 51 bases in frame from the first base. V loses 2 bases at its end and J loses 1 base; junction bases beyond the gene matches: 2. These data also formed part of another study, on yellow fever vaccine responses in identical twins. The second investigation adds: The T cell response to vaccination in identical twins was reported by the authors to appear partly convergent and partly personalized. The study precisely tracked vaccine-responding T cell clones in identical twins.

The chain joins TRBV6-5 to TRBJ2-3; 14 bases in the middle match TRBD2. The sequencing input was CD8+ T cells sorted from blood. The origin of this receptor is a young woman in good health. The CDR3 has the sequence CASSYRLAGGGTDTQYF. The DNA sequence follows: TGTGCCAGCAGTTACCGACTAGCGGGAGGGGGCACAGATACGCAGTATTTT.